This paragraph reports one TCR beta chain. What it recognizes is unknown. Sorted-subset replicate PCR reactions contained roughly 200 ng DNA, corresponding to some 29,000 T cell genomes. Data came from immunoSEQ multiplex PCR; TCRdb stores just in-frame clones and leaves some out. Of 170,000 or so clones in the sample, approximately 70% were seen once. This entry belongs to a study of shared clonotypes between healthy human individuals. Across the study: Per donor, three plates held CD4 naive cells, three held CD4 memory, two held CD8 naive and one held CD8 memory. Study outcomes and limitations: All-four-donor shared clonotypes had higher generation probabilities than non-shared clonotypes did. It was observed that 5% to 6% of naive CD4 clonotypes were shared across several donors.

The TCR was taken from a man aged 25-45 years in good health. Sequencing was carried out using memory CD4+ T cells sorted from blood. Subset defined: CD45RA-negative fraction.

CDR3 nucleotides: TGTGCCAGCACTCGAGGGGTGGCGGCGTACTCCTACGAGCAGTACTTC. Amino acid sequence: CASTRGVAAYSYEQYF. J is TRBJ2-7 and V is TRBV5-6; D assignment may be TRBD1 or TRBD2 (5 bases each). CDR1 and CDR2 (germline): SGHDT, YYEEEE. The CDR3 totals 16 residues. Trimming cost V 6 bases and J 0 bases, with 19 bases left between them.